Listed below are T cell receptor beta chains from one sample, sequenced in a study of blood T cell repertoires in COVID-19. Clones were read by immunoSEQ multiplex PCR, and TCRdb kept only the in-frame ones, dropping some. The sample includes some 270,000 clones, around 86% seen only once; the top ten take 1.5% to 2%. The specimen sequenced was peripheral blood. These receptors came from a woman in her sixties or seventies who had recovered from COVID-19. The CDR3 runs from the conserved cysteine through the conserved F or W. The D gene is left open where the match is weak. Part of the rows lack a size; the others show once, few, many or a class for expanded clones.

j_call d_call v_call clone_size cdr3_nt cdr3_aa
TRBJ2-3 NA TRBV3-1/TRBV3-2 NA TGTGCCAGCAGCCAGGGGACTGTAGATACGCAGTATTTT CASSQGTVDTQYF
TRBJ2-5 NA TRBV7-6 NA TGTGCCAGCAGCTTGGGAGAAGGGGAGACCCAGTACTTC CASSLGEGETQYF
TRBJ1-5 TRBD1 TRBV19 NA TGTGCCAGTAGTAGAGGGGGCCAGGGTGCTCAGCCCCAGCATTTT CASSRGGQGAQPQHF
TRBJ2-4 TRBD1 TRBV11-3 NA TGTGCCAGCAGCGCCCGTGGGACAGGGGACATTCAGTACTTC CASSARGTGDIQYF
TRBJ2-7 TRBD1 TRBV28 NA TGTGCCAGCAGTTCTCGGGACAGGGGGGGTGAGCAGTACTTC CASSSRDRGGEQYF
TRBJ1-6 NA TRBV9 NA TGTGCCAGCAGCGATAGTCTCTCGGGATTCCGTTCACCCCTCCACTTT CASSDSLSGFRSPLHF
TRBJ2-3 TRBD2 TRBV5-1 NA TGCGCCAGCAGCTTGGAGGCTAGCGGGGGAAGAGCGCAGTATTTT CASSLEASGGRAQYF
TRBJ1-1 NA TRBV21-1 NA TGTGCCAGCAGCGTACAGGGGGGGACTGAAGCTTTCTTT CASSVQGGTEAFF
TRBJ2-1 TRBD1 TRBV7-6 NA TGTGCCAGCAGCTCGACAGGGGGCGGCTACAATGAGCAGTTCTTC CASSSTGGGYNEQFF
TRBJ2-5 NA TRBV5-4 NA TGTGCCAGCAGCTTGTCTGACTTGAAAGAGACCCAGTACTTC CASSLSDLKETQYF
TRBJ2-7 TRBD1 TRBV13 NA TGTGCCAGCAGCTTAGCCACCAACAGGGGGCGGATGAAGTACGAGCAGTACTTC CASSLATNRGRMKYEQYF
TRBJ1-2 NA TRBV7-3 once TGTGCCAGCAGCTTAAACCCCGCAGGGGATGGCTACACCTTC CASSLNPAGDGYTF
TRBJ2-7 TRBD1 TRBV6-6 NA TGTGCCAGCAGTCCGCCGACAGGGGGCCCAACCCCCTACGAGCAGTACTTC CASSPPTGGPTPYEQYF
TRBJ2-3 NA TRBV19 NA TGTGCCAGTAAGCTTACAGGGAGCGCAGATACGCAGTATTTT CASKLTGSADTQYF
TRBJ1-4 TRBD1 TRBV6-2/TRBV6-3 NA TGTGCCAGCAGTTACACGCCGGGACAGGGAAGCGAAAAACTGTTTTTT CASSYTPGQGSEKLFF
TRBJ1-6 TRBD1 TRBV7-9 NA TGTGCCAGCAGCCCGGACAGGGTCCTGGGGAATTCACCCCTCCACTTT CASSPDRVLGNSPLHF
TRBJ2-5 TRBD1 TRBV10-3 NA TGTGCCATCAGCGGGACAGGGGGGCAAGAGACCCAGTACTTC CAISGTGGQETQYF
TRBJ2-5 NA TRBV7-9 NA TGTGCCAGCAGCCCCAGACTACCGGGCGCCGAAGAGACCCAGTACTTC CASSPRLPGAEETQYF
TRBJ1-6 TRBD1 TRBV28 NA TGTGCCAGCAGTTTACCGGGACAGGGGTCGAATAAGTCACCCCTCCACTTT CASSLPGQGSNKSPLHF
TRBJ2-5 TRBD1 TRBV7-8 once TGTGCCAGCAGCCCGGACAGGGGGCGGGCCAAAGAGACCCAGTACTTC CASSPDRGRAKETQYF
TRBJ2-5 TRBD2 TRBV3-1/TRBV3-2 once TGTGCCAGCAGTCGCGGACTAGCGGGAACCTGGACCCAGTACTTC CASSRGLAGTWTQYF
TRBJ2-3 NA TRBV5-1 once TGCGCCAGCAGGCCCGTGTCGGGCACAGATACGCAGTATTTT CASRPVSGTDTQYF
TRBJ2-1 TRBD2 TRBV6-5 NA TGTGCCAGCAGCCGGGACTACGGTTACAATGAGCAGTTCTTC CASSRDYGYNEQFF
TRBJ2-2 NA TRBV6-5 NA TGTGCCAGCAGTTATGGAGAGAACACCGGGGAGCTGTTTTTT CASSYGENTGELFF
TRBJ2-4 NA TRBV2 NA TGTGCCAGCTATTCTGTAGCCAAAAACATTCAGTACTTC CASYSVAKNIQYF
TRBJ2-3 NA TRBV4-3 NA TGCGCCAGCAGCCAAACGGGGCAGGGGGATACGCAGTATTTT CASSQTGQGDTQYF
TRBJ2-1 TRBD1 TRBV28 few TGTGCCAGCTCCACCTCCGGACAGGGGTTCGATGAGCAGTTCTTC CASSTSGQGFDEQFF
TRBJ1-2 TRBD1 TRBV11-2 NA TGTGCCAGCAGCTTCGAAACAGGGGGCGGCTACACCTTC CASSFETGGGYTF
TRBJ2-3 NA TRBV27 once TGTGCCGCCAGATCTCTTTCACAAGGAGAGTATTTT CAARSLSQGEYF
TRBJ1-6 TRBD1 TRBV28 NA TGTGCCAGCAGAAGCCAGGGGGTCGGGTCACCCCTCCACTTT CASRSQGVGSPLHF
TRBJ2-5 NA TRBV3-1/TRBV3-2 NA TGTGCCAGCAGTCCCGGGGACACTGCTAGGGAGACCCAGTACTTC CASSPGDTARETQYF
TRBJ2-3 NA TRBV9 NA TGTGCCAGCGGATCAGACTTTCGGACAGACCTACGCACAGATACGCAGTATTTT CASGSDFRTDLRTDTQYF
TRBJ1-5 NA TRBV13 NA TGTGCCAGCAGCTTACGAGGCTATAGCAATCAGCCCCAGCATTTT CASSLRGYSNQPQHF
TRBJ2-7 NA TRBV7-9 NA TGTGCCAGCAGCTCGGACGGGGGGCCCTACGAGCAGTACTTC CASSSDGGPYEQYF
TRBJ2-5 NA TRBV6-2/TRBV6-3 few TGTGCCAGCAGTAATGCCAGAGAGACCCAGTACTTC CASSNARETQYF
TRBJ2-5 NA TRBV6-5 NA TGTGCCAGCGCCACTAGCTGGGGGGAGACCCAGTACTTC CASATSWGETQYF
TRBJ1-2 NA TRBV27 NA TGTGCCAGCAGTCTTCACGGCGGAACCTATGGCTACACCTTC CASSLHGGTYGYTF
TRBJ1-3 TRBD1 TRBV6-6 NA TGTGCCAGCAGCCGACAGGGATTGGGAAACACCATATATTTT CASSRQGLGNTIYF
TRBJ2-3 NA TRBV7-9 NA TGTGCCAGCAGCACCCCGGGTTTGCAGTATTTT CASSTPGLQYF
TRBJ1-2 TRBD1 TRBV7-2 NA TGTGCCAGCAGCTCATCACCTCGGACAGGGGAGGGCTACACCTTC CASSSSPRTGEGYTF